This TCR beta chain originates from a study of T cell responses to AZD1222 COVID-19 vaccine. General study findings and limits: White British people made up most donors, females outnumbered males, and clonal diversity was possibly underestimated. Just 5 to 7 AZD1222 recipients tested seropositive at baseline.

This CDR3 comprises 14 residues. The V and J ends lost 4 bases and 5 bases respectively, with 14 bases between them. Germline CDR1 reads SGHNT; CDR2 reads YENEEA. Comment on this clone: Its antigen is unidentified.

TCRdb keeps only in-frame clones here, not all; method: immunoSEQ multiplex PCR. The table has about 110,000 clones, roughly 85% seen once; the top ten hold approximately 3.5%. This sequence originates from an adult in good health. Source: peripheral blood, taken on day 0 of AZD1222 vaccination. The chain recombines TRBV11-3 with TRBJ1-1; D may be TRBD1 (5 bases). CDR3 sequence (DNA): TGTGCCAGCAGCTCCAGCGGCCCAGGGACTGAAGCTTTCTTT. Its translation: CASSSSGPGTEAFF.